This TCR beta chain was identified during a study of blood T cells in healthy people across ages (dated by TCRdb to the mid-2010s). With regard to the full study: In model experiments, roughly one uniquely barcoded TCR beta cDNA molecule per two T cells was captured by template switching. The donors were divided into four age groups: young (average around 17 years), middle-aged (under 40), aged (approximately 62) and long-lived (around 87). For two donors (one aged 18 to 29 and one aged 80 or older), the study analyzed two additional independent replicas of 1 million unique cDNA reads from the same blood draw. Using deep sequencing normalized with unique cDNA molecular identifiers, the study measured how TCR beta repertoire diversity changes with age. To avoid experimental bias, donors of different ages were randomly spread across the sequencing lanes. What the study reported, not specific to this receptor: Conclusive comparison of naive and antigen-experienced compartments was prevented by the profiling of bulk unsorted PBMCs. Observed TCR beta diversity per million T cells fell roughly linearly with age, and a significant reduction was already apparent by age roughly 40. Compared with the aged group, the long-lived group had more naive CD4+ T cells, fewer expanded clones and increased TCR diversity, a pattern suggesting age selection. Because donor CMV infection status was unknown, age-related changes in expanded clonotypes were potentially confounded. Estimates of total diversity based on one million sequenced T cells were regarded as lower bounds and as underestimates. Observed TCR beta diversity correlated strongly with the percentage of naive T cells measured by flow cytometry.

CDR1 SGHAT and CDR2 FQNNGV were looked up in the germline V gene. The germline ends are 5 bases apart after V is trimmed by 5 bases and J by 1 base. The CDR3, from cysteine to phenylalanine, totals 12 residues. Only the CDR3 DNA stays, 36 bases, in frame from base 1. This clonotype appeared a single time. Its target antigen remains unknown. No clone much larger than this one lies a single base away; base qualities are absent. The 39 donors, aged 6 to 90 years, were systemically healthy Caucasian individuals from Russia. Each donor gave 9.5 to 10 milliliters of peripheral blood, drawn into EDTA-treated Vacutainer tubes. Ficoll-Paque density-gradient centrifugation was used to isolate PBMCs, with at least 6 million obtained per sample. Total RNA was extracted from PBMCs with Trizol reagent, with at least 6 micrograms obtained per sample. For every donor, an aliquot of PBMCs went through flow cytometry to measure the percentages of naive CD45RAhigh/CD27high T cells.

Library construction relied on 5' RACE. Sequencing was performed on an Illumina HiSeq 2500. The second PCR ran for roughly 7 to 11 cycles and used a J-beta primer mix along with a sample-barcoded 5' primer. A unique molecular identifier was introduced onto each TCR beta cDNA molecule by a template-switch 5' adaptor carrying 12 random nucleotides. Each sample yielded at least 2.5 million CDR3-containing paired-end reads. All of the RNA was converted into first-strand cDNA using the Mint cDNA synthesis kit, with a TRBC-specific oligonucleotide serving as the primer. Following uracil-DNA glycosylase treatment, a first 18-cycle PCR with universal primers M1SS and BC2_uni_R was performed on all cDNA. Under the source paper's analysis protocol: For normalization, 1 million high-quality reads, each with a distinct molecular identifier, were randomly selected from each sample. Instead of being binned into consensus sequences, reads that shared molecular identifiers were thrown out. CDR3 identification, clonotype clustering and error correction used MiTCR with a Q25 quality threshold and the strictest error-elimination algorithm. A nonparametric unseen species model with Euler transformation was used to estimate lower-bound total TCR beta diversity. TCRdb applied fastp at Q25 and MiXCR to the public reads, then kept only in-frame beta chains. Every entry covers one CDR3 protein and lists the most common genes and DNA from its rows. The V and J calls follow TCRdb's processing rather than the paper's. The sample table shows 540,000 or so distinct CDR3 sequences, and roughly a quarter are seen once. Of the sample, approximately 17% is held by the ten largest clones.

Input material: blood. The chain couples TRBV11-2 to TRBJ1-1, with the D gene uncertain. This TCR came from a woman aged 65 to 85 in good health. The CDR3 amino acid sequence is: CASSGWNTEAFF. The DNA reads TGTGCCAGCAGCGGATGGAACACTGAAGCTTTCTTT. The full variable domain, completed from the reference TRBV11-2 and TRBJ1-1 proteins outside the CDR3, reads EAGVAQSPRYKIIEKRQSVAFWCNPISGHATLYWYQQILGQGPKLLIQFQNNGVVDDSQLPKDRFSAERLKGVDSTLKIQPAKLEDSAVYLCASSGWNTEAFFGQGTRLTVV.